These 4 T cell receptor beta chains were all obtained from the same sample, sequenced in a study of post-analysis software for immune sequencing data. Study results and limitations: Patients had higher frequencies than controls of a few TRBV segments, including TRBV5-6, TRBV5-1 and TRBV20-1.

Every TCR beta cDNA library bore unique molecular identifiers. TCRdb used MiXCR to reprocess the PCR reads, holding one entry per CDR3 protein. The sample contains about 820,000 distinct CDR3 sequences, approximately 50% of which appear only once. No antigen has been assigned to these receptors. Sequenced input: blood. Source of these receptors: a girl aged 5 to 17 with multiple sclerosis.

A few counts support this clonotype. The chain combines TRBV6-1 with TRBJ2-6; perhaps TRBD1 as D (5 bases). The CDR3 length is 17 residues. Trimming took off 6 bases at V and 0 bases at J, with 15 bases between the two ends. Germline-derived CDR1 and CDR2 are MNHNS and SASEGT. CDR3 coding DNA: TGTGCCAGCAGGGGCCGACAGCTACACTCTGGGGCCAACGTCCTGACTTTC. As protein: CASRGRQLHSGANVLTF.

The rearrangement joins TRBV20-1 to TRBJ2-1, with 8 bases lining up with TRBD2. The end of the DNA fits TRBJ2-7 better, so the J call may be wrong. Germline CDR1 and CDR2: DFQATT and SNEGSKA (reference sequence). This CDR3 contains 16 residues. The CDR3 DNA reads as TGCAGTGCTGGGGCGTCGAGCGGGAGAATATACAATGAGCAGTACTTC. As protein: CSAGASSGRIYNEQYF.

The rearrangement links TRBV7-9 to TRBJ2-1; 8 nucleotides agree with TRBD2. Trimming took 2 bases from V and 10 from J; bases not matched to a gene: 7. Germline CDR1 and CDR2: SEHNR and FQNEAQ (reference sequence). The CDR3 sequence is 14 residues long. The CDR3 region has the DNA TGTGCCAGCAGCTTAAGATCCTCTAGCGGGGAGCAGTTCTTC. Translated, it gives CASSLRSSSGEQFF.

V gene TRBV20-1 combines with J gene TRBJ1-2; the D is unclear. The V end lost 3 bases, the J end lost 0 bases, and 11 bases lay between the germline ends. Looked up from germline, CDR1 is DFQATT and CDR2 is SNEGSKA (reference sequence). The CDR3 runs 14 residues. CDR3 region: CSARALSANYGYTF. The CDR3 region has the DNA TGCAGTGCTAGGGCGCTATCAGCTAACTATGGCTACACCTTC.